This note documents a single T cell receptor beta chain sequence. Clones were read by immunoSEQ multiplex PCR, and TCRdb kept only the in-frame ones, dropping some. The sample consists of approximately 12,000 clones, about 94% of them appearing once. This sample was included in a study of technical replicates of blood from several donors. Germline CDR1 and CDR2: MDHEN and SYDVKM. The ends lost 4 bases at V and 4 bases at J; junction bases unmatched: 18. This CDR3 is built from 21 residues. The sample taken for sequencing was PBMCs. The chain couples TRBV28 to TRBJ2-2; 13 bases agree with TRBD2. This TCR was recovered from a human donor in good health. CDR3 in amino acids: CASSSPTGPTSGRSPTGELFF. The CDR3 DNA sequence: TGTGCCAGCAGTTCTCCGACGGGCCCGACTAGCGGGAGGTCACCCACCGGGGAGCTGTTTTTT.